This entry is about one TCR beta chain. Its target is unknown. Other nucleotide sequences in the sample specify the same CDR3. The data are from a study of cytomegalovirus exposure and HLA in healthy donors. Study-level information: The study placed 80% to 90% of its 398 genotyped donors in the Caucasian-associated ancestry cluster.

General study points: Reportedly, fewer N-insertions than the 666-donor mean appeared in an Asian-associated ancestry cluster in a later analysis.

PCR primers comprised 60 Vbeta and 13 Jbeta primers. Data came from immunoSEQ multiplex PCR; TCRdb stores just in-frame clones and leaves some out. The sample contains 200,000 or so clones, around four fifths of which appear only once. Sequencing was performed on PBMCs. The receptor was isolated from a boy between 2 and 15 years old in good health and CMV-seronegative.

Here the CDR3 DNA reads TGTGCCTGGACCGGACTAGCAGGGCAAAGCTCCTACGAGCAGTACTTC. Its protein product is CAWTGLAGQSSYEQYF. The V and J genes are TRBV30 and TRBJ2-7; TRBD2 agrees at 8 bases. This CDR3 comprises 16 residues. Germline lookup yields CDR1 GTSNPN and CDR2 SVGIG (reference sequence). The trim removed 4 bases at V and 0 bases at J, leaving 11 bases unmatched.